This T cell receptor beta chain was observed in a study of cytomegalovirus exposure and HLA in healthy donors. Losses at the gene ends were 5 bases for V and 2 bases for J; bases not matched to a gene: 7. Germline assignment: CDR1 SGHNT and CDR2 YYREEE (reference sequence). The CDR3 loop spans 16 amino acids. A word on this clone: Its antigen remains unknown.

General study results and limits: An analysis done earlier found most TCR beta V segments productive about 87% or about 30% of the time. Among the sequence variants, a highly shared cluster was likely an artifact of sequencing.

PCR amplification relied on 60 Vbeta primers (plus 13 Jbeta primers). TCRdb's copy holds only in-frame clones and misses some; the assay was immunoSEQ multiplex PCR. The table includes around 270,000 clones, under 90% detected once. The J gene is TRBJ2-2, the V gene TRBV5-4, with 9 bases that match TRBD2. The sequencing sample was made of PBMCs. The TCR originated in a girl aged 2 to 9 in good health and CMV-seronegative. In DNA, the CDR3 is TGTGCCAGCAGTGGTACTAGCGGGCATAACACCGGGGAGCTGTTTTTT. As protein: CASSGTSGHNTGELFF.